Following are 30 T cell receptor beta chains from one sample sequenced in a study of T cell clonality in common variable immunodeficiency (dated by TCRdb to about 2015). The library was generated by the immunoSEQ multiplex PCR assay. TCRdb re-hosts the immuneACCESS table, in-frame sequences only. Its copies lack some clones; in the studies checked, an unresolved V gene accounts for under half of them, and the cause for the rest is not known. This sample shows about 50,000 clones, and none of them turns up only once. The top ten clones comprise more than 2% of the sample. Sample: peripheral blood mononuclear cells. The source of these receptors is a person aged 18-70 years in good health.

At least ten counts were recorded for this clone. The CDR3 spells CASSWDRNTEAFF. The covered CDR3 bases are TGCGCCAGCAGCTGGGACAGGAACACTGAA. The gene calls are TRBV5-1 and TRBJ1-1, with 7 bases matching TRBD1. The read terminates 3 residues ahead of where the CDR3 ends, so the germline J gene completes it. CDR1 and CDR2 from the germline V gene are SGHRS and YFSETQ. This CDR3 spans 13 amino acids. Losses at the gene ends were 3 bases for V and 1 base for J; bases not matched to a gene: 0.

This clone was seen many times. The CDR3 end lies 3 residues beyond the end of the read and is filled in from the germline J gene. J is TRBJ1-5 and V is TRBV20-1, with D perhaps TRBD1 (5 bases). Trimming shortened V by 0 bases and J by 6 bases, and 15 bases separated the two germline ends. The CDR3 sequence is 15 residues long. Germline assignment: CDR1 DFQATT and CDR2 SNEGSKA (reference sequence). This chain's CDR3 is CSARDIGRVGQPQHF. Partial CDR3 DNA: TGCAGTGCTAGAGATATTGGCAGGGTAGGTCAGCCC.

This clone was detected many times. The read comes to an end 3 residues before the CDR3 does, leaving the germline J gene to fill in the end. The chain combines TRBV7-2 with TRBJ1-2; unclear D gene. This CDR3 has 13 residues. Per germline, CDR1 SGHTA and CDR2 FQGNSA. The V end was cut by 4 bases, the J end by 1 base, with 7 bases between. The CDR3 bases that were read are TGTGCCAGCAGCTCCCAGGTTAACTATGGC. Its protein product is CASSSQVNYG. The whole CDR3 sequence reads CASSSQVNYGYTF.

The table lists this clone with many counts. The CDR3 is cut off 3 residues early in the read; its end comes from the germline J gene. The genes are TRBV20-1 and TRBJ2-1; possible D gene TRBD1, 6 bases. Germline V gene lookup returns CDR1 DFQATT and CDR2 SNEGSKA (reference sequence). CDR3 length equals 15 residues. Between the trimmed V and J ends, which lost 0 bases and 5 bases, there was a span of 14 bases. This CDR3 reads CSARDPSDRDNEQFF. The DNA read from the CDR3 is TGCAGTGCTAGAGATCCCTCGGACAGAGACAATGAG.

This clone was observed many times. The DNA ends 3 residues before the CDR3 does, and the rest of the CDR3 is filled in from the germline J gene. The V call is TRBV7-6, the J call TRBJ2-7, with D possibly TRBD1 on 8 matching bases. Looked up from germline, CDR1 is SGHVS and CDR2 is FNYEAQ. V was clipped by 4 bases and J by 3 bases, with 16 bases between them. The CDR3 loop spans 15 amino acids. Incomplete CDR3 DNA: TGTGCCAGCAGCTCCAACAGGGGGGGAAACTACGAG. It encodes CASSSNRGGNYE. The entire CDR3 reads CASSSNRGGNYEQYF.

In this sample, this clone turned up many times. Coverage ceases 3 residues before the CDR3 finishes, and the germline J gene fills in the end. This chain joins TRBV19 and TRBJ2-3; 12 bases agree with TRBD1. CDR3 length: 17 amino acids. V shed 3 bases, J shed 4 bases, and the junction held 8 bases outside the gene matches. In germline, CDR1 is LNHDA, CDR2 SQIVND (reference sequence). The DNA read from the CDR3 is TGTGCCAGTAGTATTTATACCGGGACAGGGGGCGCAGATACG. This codes for CASSIYTGTGGADT. The entire CDR3 is CASSIYTGTGGADTQYF.

This clone was counted between two and nine times. Sequencing ends 3 residues short of the CDR3 end; the germline J gene provides the rest. This chain connects TRBV20-1 to TRBJ1-2; a weak D match, TRBD1 (6 bases). This CDR3 comprises 15 residues. Per the germline V gene, CDR1 is DFQATT and CDR2 is SNEGSKA (reference sequence). CDR3: CSAPPGQLISGGYTF. The covered CDR3 bases are TGCAGTGCCCCACCGGGACAACTCATCTCGGGAGGC.

A few counts support this clone. Sequencing ends 3 residues short of the CDR3 end; the germline J gene provides the rest. This chain links TRBV19 with TRBJ1-2, with D unresolved. V shed 3 bases and J shed 2 bases, with 4 bases lying between them. This CDR3 comprises 12 residues. From germline, CDR1 is LNHDA and CDR2 SQIVND (reference sequence). This CDR3 reads CASSIQNYGYTF. The covered CDR3 bases are TGTGCCAGTAGTATTCAGAACTATGGC.

This clone was seen a few times. The CDR3 end is not reached by the read, which stops 3 residues before it; the germline J gene fills it in. The chain joins TRBV7-9 to TRBJ1-2; no firm D call. This CDR3 has 13 amino acids. Germline lookup yields CDR1 SEHNR and CDR2 FQNEAQ (reference sequence). The sequenced part of the CDR3 DNA is TGTGCCAGCAGCTTTCGACAAGAATACGGC. Amino acids: CASSFRQEYG. The full CDR3 protein reads CASSFRQEYGYTF.

This clone was found many times. With the read ending 3 residues before the CDR3 end, the germline J gene is used to fill in that end. V and J are TRBV20-1 and TRBJ2-5, with TRBD2 matching over 8 bases. The V gene end was trimmed by 6 bases and the J gene end by 4 bases; junction bases not matched to a gene: 7. CDR1 and CDR2 from the germline V gene are DFQATT and SNEGSKA (reference sequence). CDR3 size: 13 residues. The sequenced part of the CDR3 DNA is TGCAGTGCGGACGGCGGGGGGCGAGAGACC. This sequence encodes CSADGGGRET. The whole CDR3 reads CSADGGGRETQYF.

This clone appeared many times. The read ends 3 residues shy of where the CDR3 ends; the end is completed using the germline J gene. The chain couples TRBV19 to TRBJ1-5, with TRBD1 matching 10 bases. Germline CDR1 and CDR2: LNHDA and SQIVND (reference sequence). V trimming: 6 bases; J trimming: 2 bases; junction bases outside the gene matches: 7. The CDR3 sequence is 16 residues long. Incomplete CDR3 DNA: TGTGCCAGTAGGGCCCCCGGGACAGGGGGCAATCAGCCC. This gives the protein CASRAPGTGGNQP. The CDR3 in full is CASRAPGTGGNQPQHF.

A few counts support this clone. The read stops 3 residues short of the end of the CDR3; the missing end is completed from the germline J gene. The chain couples TRBV5-1 to TRBJ2-3; 9 bases match TRBD2. The CDR3 extends over 15 amino acids. V was clipped by 2 bases and J by 1 base; unmatched bases: 2. Germline V lookup: CDR1 SGHRS, CDR2 YFSETQ. The covered CDR3 bases are TGCGCCAGCAGCTTTGGCGGGGGGGGCACAGATACG. Its translation: CASSFGGGGTDT. The whole CDR3 protein reads CASSFGGGGTDTQYF.

This clone was seen many times. The read terminates 3 residues ahead of where the CDR3 ends, so the germline J gene completes it. The V call is TRBV7-8, the J call TRBJ2-3; maybe TRBD2 (5 bases). V lost 5 bases to trimming and J lost 4 bases, with 16 bases between them. Germline V CDR1 and CDR2: SGHVS, FQNEAQ. The CDR3 contains 15 residues. The part of the CDR3 DNA that was read is TGTGCCAGCAGCCAAAAGAGAGCTAGCCCAGATACG. Encoded protein: CASSQKRASPDT. The entire CDR3 reads CASSQKRASPDTQYF.

This clone was found many times. The read is 3 residues too short to cover the CDR3 end, so that end is filled in from the germline J gene. The chain links TRBV11-2 to TRBJ1-2, with D perhaps TRBD1 (6 bases). CDR3 size: 15 residues. From germline, CDR1 is SGHAT and CDR2 FQNNGV. The covered CDR3 bases are TGTGCCAGCAGCTTAGGGCCGGCAGGGGCGGACGGC. Its protein is CASSLGPAGADG. From start to end, the CDR3 is CASSLGPAGADGYTF.

This clone was counted at least ten times. The sequenced fragment ends 3 residues before the CDR3 boundary, so the rest is inferred from the germline J gene. The J gene is TRBJ1-2, the V gene TRBV7-2; D is unclear. CDR3 length: 15 amino acids. The V gene's germline CDR1 is SGHTA and CDR2 FQGNSA. Between the trimmed V and J ends, which lost 1 base and 6 bases, there was a span of 15 bases. The CDR3 bases that were read are TGTGCCAGCAGCTTAGTAAAAGGTGATGATAATGGC. The encoded protein is CASSLVKGDDNG. The entire CDR3 reads CASSLVKGDDNGYTF.

This clone has just a few counts. The read terminates 3 residues ahead of where the CDR3 ends, so the germline J gene completes it. V usage is TRBV11-1 and J usage is TRBJ2-5; D possibly corresponds to TRBD1 (5 bases). Per germline, CDR1 SGHAT and CDR2 FQDESV (reference sequence). The CDR3 length is 14 residues. Deletions cut 3 bases from V and 2 bases from J, with 10 bases between. CDR3 in amino acids: CASSFFGAQETQYF. The covered CDR3 bases are TGTGCCAGCAGCTTTTTTGGGGCGCAAGAGACC.

This clone was detected a few times. The part of the CDR3 DNA that was read is TGCGCCAGCAGTGAGGCAAGGGGGAGCGGCACCGGGGAG. Protein product: CASSEARGSGTGE. The entire CDR3 sequence reads CASSEARGSGTGELFF. The rearrangement joins TRBV10-2 to TRBJ2-2; weak D call: TRBD1 (6 bases). The read ends 3 residues early relative to the CDR3; the germline J gene fills the gap. Germline-derived CDR1 and CDR2 are WSHSY and SAAADI. The CDR3 runs 16 residues. The V end lost 2 bases, the J end lost 4 bases, and 14 bases lay between the germline ends.

A few counts support this clone. Since a much larger clone is just one base distant, this may be a read error. The read ends 3 residues shy of where the CDR3 ends; the end is completed using the germline J gene. The rearrangement joins TRBV6-1 to TRBJ1-2, with D tentatively TRBD1 (5 bases). Trimming cost V 3 bases and J 2 bases, with 13 bases left between them. The germline CDR1 and CDR2 sequences are MNHNS and SASEGT. The CDR3 loop spans 15 amino acids. This CDR3 reads CASSDRGEKNYGYTF. Incomplete CDR3 DNA: TGTGCCAGCAGTGATCGGGGGGAGAAAAACTATGGC.

The table lists this clone with many counts. The CDR3 goes on 3 residues after the read ends, and that part is filled in from the germline J gene. The chain uses TRBV5-4 and TRBJ1-3; the D is unclear. The CDR3 sequence is 15 residues long. Germline V gives CDR1 SGHNT, CDR2 YYREEE (reference sequence). The germline V and J ends were trimmed by 0 bases and 4 bases, with 11 bases remaining between them. The CDR3 protein is CASSLEWAGGNTIYF. The sequenced CDR3 bases are TGTGCCAGCAGCTTGGAGTGGGCCGGCGGAAACACC.

This clone was recorded at least ten times. The read is 3 residues too short to cover the CDR3 end, so that end is filled in from the germline J gene. The rearrangement joins TRBV28 to TRBJ2-7, with D perhaps TRBD1 (7 bases). Per germline, CDR1 MDHEN and CDR2 SYDVKM. The V gene lost 6 bases and the J gene lost 3 bases, with 15 bases spanning the gap. The CDR3 runs 14 residues. CDR3 sequence: CASRPRQGGYEQYF. Incomplete CDR3 DNA: TGTGCCAGCAGGCCACGACAGGGAGGCTACGAG.

This clone was counted at least ten times. The missing CDR3 end, 3 residues past where the read stops, is filled in from the germline J gene. The chain uses TRBV20-1 and TRBJ1-2; 8 bases align to TRBD1. V lost 0 bases to trimming and J lost 3 bases; unmatched junction nucleotides: 3. Per germline, CDR1 DFQATT and CDR2 SNEGSKA (reference sequence). CDR3 size: 14 residues. The part of the CDR3 DNA that was read is TGCAGTGCTAGAGAGACAGGGGTGGACTATGGC. This translates into CSARETGVDYG. The whole CDR3 region reads CSARETGVDYGYTF.

There are many counts of this clone. The read terminates 3 residues ahead of where the CDR3 ends, so the germline J gene completes it. This chain uses TRBV5-1 with TRBJ2-1; possible D gene TRBD1, 5 bases. V dropped 0 bases and J dropped 4 bases, with 8 bases sitting between them. CDR1 is SGHRS, CDR2 YFSETQ, per germline. The CDR3 has 14 amino acids. CDR3: CASSLDRLYNEQFF. CDR3 DNA (partial): TGCGCCAGCAGCTTGGACAGGCTTTACAATGAG.

This clone was recorded at least ten times. The missing CDR3 end, 3 residues past where the read stops, is filled in from the germline J gene. V usage is TRBV27 and J usage is TRBJ1-5, with a weak D call TRBD1 (6 bases). Between the trimmed V and J ends, which lost 8 bases and 2 bases, there was a span of 19 bases. Germline loops: CDR1 MNHEY, CDR2 SMNVEV (reference sequence). The CDR3 is made up of 16 amino acids. The CDR3 loop reads CASDSRGALGNQPQHF. CDR3 DNA (partial): TGTGCCAGCGATTCCCGGGGGGCGCTGGGCAATCAGCCC.

CDR3 DNA, as far as it was read: TGCAGTGCTAGGGCCCTTTCACCC. Translation gives CSARALSP. The full CDR3 is CSARALSPLHF. The V gene is TRBV20-1, the J gene TRBJ1-6; no firm D call. The read ends 3 residues early relative to the CDR3; the germline J gene fills the gap. Trimming took off 3 bases at V and 9 bases at J, with 6 bases between the two ends. The CDR3 totals 11 residues. Germline-derived CDR1 and CDR2 are DFQATT and SNEGSKA (reference sequence).

This clone has at least ten counts. The CDR3 protein is CTLRTSGIHRRGETQYF. CDR3 DNA, as far as it was read: TGCACCCTCAGGACTAGCGGGATACACAGACGAGGGGAGACC. The chain uses TRBV29-1 and TRBJ2-5; 12 bases agree with TRBD2. The CDR3 end falls 3 residues outside the read, so it is completed with the germline J gene. Germline V gene lookup returns CDR1 SQVTM and CDR2 ANQGSEA. The CDR3 runs 17 residues.

This clone was counted between two and nine times. The read finishes 3 residues shy of the CDR3 end, and the germline J gene is used to complete it. The rearrangement joins TRBV5-1 to TRBJ1-5, with D possibly matching TRBD1 (5 bases). The CDR3 extends over 14 amino acids. Germline CDR1 SGHRS, CDR2 YFSETQ. V gave up 0 bases and J gave up 3 bases, with 7 bases separating them. CDR3: CASSLAGNNQPQHF. CDR3 DNA (partial): TGCGCCAGCAGCTTGGCAGGGAACAATCAGCCC.

This clone was detected a few times. A read error may produce the germline difference seen at one junction end. The CDR3 extends 3 residues past the end of the read, so its final part is completed from the germline J gene. This sample includes further DNA sequences coding for the same CDR3. The rearrangement links TRBV19 to TRBJ1-2; no clear D gene. The length of the CDR3 is 15 residues. Germline values: CDR1 LNHDA, CDR2 SQIVND (reference sequence). The part of the CDR3 DNA that was read is TGTGCCAGTAGTATAGATCAGCGAGAATCCGATGGT. This translates into CASSIDQRESDG. The whole CDR3 protein is CASSIDQRESDGYTF.

This clone was seen only a few times. The sequence runs out 3 residues before the end of the CDR3; the remainder is reconstructed from the germline J gene. This sequence joins TRBV7-9 and TRBJ2-3; the match to TRBD2 covers 9 bases. Germline V lookup: CDR1 SEHNR, CDR2 FQNEAQ (reference sequence). The CDR3 totals 15 residues. With V trimmed by 4 bases and J by 1 base, 3 bases remained unmatched. The CDR3 DNA, read in part, is TGTGCCAGCAGCTCAAAGCGGGGGGGCACAGATACG. Translated: CASSSKRGGTDT. From start to end, the CDR3 is CASSSKRGGTDTQYF.

This clone was detected ten times or more. The observed sequence ends 3 residues before the CDR3 terminus, with the missing tail filled in from the germline J gene. The rearrangement uses TRBV4-1 and TRBJ1-2; no reliable D call. The CDR3 spans 16 residues. V was cut by 1 base and J by 4 bases, with 16 bases left in between. Germline assignment: CDR1 MGHRA and CDR2 YSYEKL. The DNA read from the CDR3 is TGCGCCAGCAGCCAAGGAACGGCGGGAACCCTCTATGGC. Its translation is CASSQGTAGTLYG. The whole CDR3 sequence reads CASSQGTAGTLYGYTF.

This clone was picked up many times. Sequencing ends 3 residues short of the CDR3 end; the germline J gene provides the rest. The chain combines TRBV18 with TRBJ2-6; D not certain. Trimming removed 0 bases from V and 0 bases from J, with 9 bases in between. The CDR3 length is 17 residues. The V gene's germline CDR1 is KGHSH and CDR2 LQKENI. The part of the CDR3 DNA that was read is TGTGCCAGCTCACCACCGGGCTCCAACTCTGGGGCCAACGTC. This codes for CASSPPGSNSGANV. The entire CDR3 sequence reads CASSPPGSNSGANVLTF.